This is a list of T cell receptor beta chains from one sample in a study of T cell changes during pregnancy in multiple sclerosis. Repertoires were generated with immunoSEQ multiplex PCR, while TCRdb's copy carries only in-frame clones and drops some. This sample has 85,000 to 100,000 clones, with approximately 90% found just once. Source: peripheral blood, taken before pregnancy. The receptors were sampled from a female donor with multiple sclerosis, enrolled in a pregnancy study. Each CDR3 is given with its conserved first and last residue. Clone sizes are given selectively: once, few, many, or a class where the clone is expanded.

J gene	V gene	clone size	CDR3 protein
TRBJ2-4	TRBV7-9	.	CASSLLRMDIQYF
TRBJ2-1	TRBV7-6	.	CASSLGGLDEQFF
TRBJ2-2	TRBV9	.	CASSEQRVTGELFF
TRBJ2-5	TRBV6-1	.	CASSRTGGIETQYF
TRBJ2-7	TRBV4-1	once	CASSQGVHEQYF
TRBJ2-5	TRBV19	.	CASSINLAGGAETQYF
TRBJ2-1	TRBV5-6	.	CASSLRPHGAVNEQFF
TRBJ1-2	TRBV28	.	CASGAGTPNYGYTF
TRBJ2-7	TRBV5-1	.	CASSLGSTWAVNEQYF
TRBJ2-1	TRBV5-1	.	CASSPGGLAGGYYNEQFF
TRBJ2-3	TRBV10-1	.	CASSREYTDTQYF
TRBJ1-5	TRBV19	.	CASSGLGVQPQHF
TRBJ1-2	TRBV2	.	CASRGRDSAYDYGYTF
TRBJ1-1	TRBV7-3	.	CASSKSGGASGTEAFF